This TCR beta chain was captured by sequencing in a study of OX40 agonist ivuxolimab in advanced cancers. Libraries were prepared by immunoSEQ multiplex PCR; TCRdb keeps only in-frame clonotypes and omits some of them. The sample contains about 59,000 clones, about 87% of which appear only once. V was shortened by 8 bases and J by 0 bases, with 5 bases between the two germline ends. This CDR3 has 12 amino acids. Germline loops: CDR1 KGHSH, CDR2 LQKENI. The source material was CD4+ or CD8+ T cells sorted from blood, sampled in a trial of the OX40 agonist ivuxolimab. This clonotype was sampled from an adult with an advanced solid tumor such as melanoma, head and neck, liver or kidney cancer. The V and J genes are TRBV18 and TRBJ1-3; D is undetermined. This CDR3 reads CASRYSGNTIYF. CDR3 sequence (DNA): TGTGCCAGCCGCTACTCTGGAAACACCATATATTTT.